The present entry profiles one T cell receptor beta chain with its context. Its matching antigen is unknown. CDR1 SGHTA and CDR2 FQGNSA come from the germline V gene. This CDR3 has 13 amino acids. With 3 bases clipped from V and 15 bases from J, the junction kept 7 bases outside the gene matches. This sample stems from a study of human T cells and chemical hapten exposure. Across the study: Diphenylcyclopropenone, dosed weekly to the scalp, was given to patients throughout the roughly 25-week study. Study-wide findings and caveats: Expanded TCR sets contained significantly more large CDR3 similarity clusters than controls.

TCRdb called the RACE reads again in MiXCR, with one record for every CDR3 protein. The data contain some 91,000 distinct CDR3 sequences, 12% of them singletons. As for time point: patch test 1, 2 weeks after DPC sensitization. This sample's treatment: therapeutic diphenylcyclopropenone sensitization with weekly scalp DPC. The chain combines TRBV7-2 with TRBJ2-1, with TRBD2 identical over 11 bases. This TCR derives from a woman aged 40 to 50 with alopecia areata. Some clones in this sample may be carry-over from other donors' samples. This specimen was whole blood, taken in connection with sensitization to the hapten diphenylcyclopropenone (DPC). CDR3 coding DNA: TGTGCCAGCAGCTTGACTAGCGGGACCTATCTGTTCTTC. Its translation: CASSLTSGTYLFF. Full variable domain (rest looked up from reference TRBV7-2 and TRBJ2-1): GAGVSQSPSNKVTEKGKDVELRCDPISGHTALYWYRQSLGQGLEFLIYFQGNSAPDKSGLPSDRFSAERTGGSVSTLTIQRTQQEDSAVYLCASSLTSGTYLFFGPGTRLTVL.